This TCR beta chain was captured in a study of blood T cell repertoires in COVID-19 (dated by TCRdb to about 2020). In the study overall: Samples covering the acute and convalescent phases of COVID-19 were provided by collaborators in the United States, Italy and Spain. The material from the prospective study consisted of cDNA or gDNA derived from T cells, B-cell-depleted T cells, or PBMCs. The dataset comprised deeply sampled blood TCRbeta repertoires from subjects exposed to, actively infected with, or recovered from COVID-19. The repertoires were released in a freely available public database meant as a resource for research on the immune response to SARS-CoV-2. Samples were obtained from the ongoing ImmuneRACE study (first 160 participants) and from over 1,000 subjects provided by 6 global collaborators. Nearly every sample came with metadata listing a de-identified subject ID, COVID-19 status, age in years and sex. HLA class I and class II types, where available, came from metadata supplied by the sample provider rather than from assay-based typing.

Participants in the prospective study were aged about 18 to 95 years, lived in under 30 United States geographic areas, and enrolled through a virtual design. In the prospective study, participants were assigned to cohorts based on the clinical history participants reported in a screening survey and a study questionnaire. ImmuneRACE Cohort 3 recovered participants were defined by two consecutive negative NP/OP PCR tests, healthcare professional clearance, or symptom resolution. In the prospective study, whole blood, serum and a nasopharyngeal or oropharyngeal swab were collected from each participant by mobile phlebotomists. Participants in the prospective study had the option to provide additional blood draws and questionnaires over a 2-month period. Before DNA extraction, blood samples from the prospective study were shipped at room temperature or frozen. The investigation overall reported the following: The amount of clinical and demographic metadata varied by source and participant and was provided uncurated.

Worth noting for this clone: The target of this receptor is not known. Per-nucleotide qualities are absent, and no much larger clonotype sits a single base away.

TCRbeta CDR3 regions were amplified from genomic DNA using the immunoSEQ Assay, a bias-controlled multiplex PCR. Regarding the original processing steps: The number of nucleated cells in each sample was estimated from the amplification of reference gene primers within the assay. To quantify the absolute abundance of each unique TCRbeta CDR3 rearrangement, sequence reads were collapsed and filtered. Productive Simpson clonality was computed per sample as the square root of Simpson's diversity index over productive rearrangements. TCRdb re-hosts the immuneACCESS table, in-frame sequences only. Its copies lack some clones; in the studies checked, an unresolved V gene accounts for under half of them, and the cause for the rest is not known. V and J calls and clone size are copied from that table; D and trimming were computed from the DNA. In all, the sample holds around 170,000 clones, and roughly 80% of those were seen once. The ten largest clones capture approximately 8.4% of the sample.

Based on the germline V gene, the CDR1 and CDR2 sequences are SGHNT and YENEEA. Between the V and J ends, shortened by 1 base and 6 bases respectively, the junction contains 9 bases. The CDR3 sequence holds 13 residues, the cysteine and phenylalanine included. The only DNA kept is the CDR3, 39 bases in frame from the first base. This sequence originates from a woman in her forties or fifties who had recovered from COVID-19. The chain joins TRBV11-3 to TRBJ1-2, and the D gene may be TRBD1, 5 bases matching. Sequenced: PBMCs or T cells enriched from blood (not recorded which). The DNA sequence is given as TGTGCCAGCAGCTTAGGTCAGGGAAATGGCTACACCTTC. The translation is CASSLGQGNGYTF.